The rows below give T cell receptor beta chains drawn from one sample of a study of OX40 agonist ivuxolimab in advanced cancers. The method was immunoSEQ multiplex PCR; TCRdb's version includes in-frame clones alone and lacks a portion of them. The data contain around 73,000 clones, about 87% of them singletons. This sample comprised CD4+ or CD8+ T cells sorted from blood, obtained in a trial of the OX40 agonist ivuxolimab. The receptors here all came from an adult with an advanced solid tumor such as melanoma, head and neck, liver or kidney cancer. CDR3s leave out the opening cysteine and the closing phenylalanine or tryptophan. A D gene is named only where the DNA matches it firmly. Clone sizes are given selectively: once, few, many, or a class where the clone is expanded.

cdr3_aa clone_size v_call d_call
ASSDDGATGELF - TRBV6-4 -
ASSDPGQGATYEQY - TRBV2 TRBD1
ASSIGTSGSYNEQF - TRBV9 TRBD2
ASQVPGQGAVGYT - TRBV28 TRBD1
ASSQDRNSPLH few TRBV11-1 TRBD1
ASSRDRGRREDTQY - TRBV11-2 TRBD1
ASSGMNTEAF - TRBV5-1 -
ASSYGTGETQY - TRBV5-1 TRBD1
SVSGGYEQY - TRBV29-1 TRBD1
ASSPILNTEAF - TRBV28 -
ASSPAAGVGDTQY once TRBV4-2 TRBD2
ASSMRGPTYEQY - TRBV19 -
ASKQGPYNEQF - TRBV19 -
SVVGGPGLDSETQY - TRBV29-1 TRBD2
ASSSLSGTGGHEQY - TRBV7-8 TRBD1
ASSLISGANVLT - TRBV27 -
ATARTDMNTEAF - TRBV28 -
ASSWGREETQY - TRBV5-6 TRBD2
ASTLAGKQF once TRBV11-2 -
ASRTVGGTDTQY - TRBV2 -
ASSSLAGHQETQY - TRBV7-3 TRBD2
ASSAILTGNTEAF few TRBV6-1 -
ASSSTGEGSPLH - TRBV28 -
ASSQVGRNQPQH - TRBV4-1 -
ASSPGGGNQPQH once TRBV4-1 -
ASFYRGTEAF - TRBV6-5 TRBD1
SVQTGTVDGYT few TRBV29-1 -
ASSPGTGSTNEKLF few TRBV28 TRBD1
ASSARGGPSTDTQY - TRBV7-9 TRBD2
ASSLIRAGNSPLH - TRBV5-6 -
AIRGTSGRAALGTQY - TRBV10-3 TRBD2
ASSQFGGQGYNEQF few TRBV14 TRBD1
ASSQGRTDTQY - TRBV5-5 -
ASSLDRNTGELF - TRBV7-7 -
ASSLESAAAEQY - TRBV7-8 -
ASSWGASYEQY - TRBV6-1 -
ASSPGSFRDTEAF - TRBV2 -